This T cell receptor (beta chain) was profiled in a study of T cells after yellow fever vaccination. Points from the study as a whole: The secondary response peaked faster, at day 5 versus 15, but was weaker.

With 0 bases removed from V and 3 bases from J, the gap between germline ends came to 10 bases. Germline loops: CDR1 KGHDR, CDR2 SFDVKD. The CDR3 loop spans 15 amino acids. A 5'RACE template-switching step, the method used to make TCR cDNA, added a universal primer site and UMIs. Using its own MiXCR run on the 5' RACE reads, TCRdb lists one record per CDR3 protein. In the table there are some 80,000 distinct CDR3 sequences, 10% to 15% of which are singletons. The sample was CD8+ T cells not binding an NS4B(214-222) dextramer, sorted from PBMCs, taken less than 25 days after the first yellow fever vaccination. The TCR originated in a man aged 18 to 29 who received the YFV17D yellow fever vaccine. J is TRBJ1-1 and V is TRBV24-1, with D possibly being TRBD1 (6 bases). The CDR3: CATSDLGGADTEAFF. The CDR3 DNA sequence: TGTGCCACCAGTGATTTGGGGGGCGCGGACACTGAAGCTTTCTTT.